The 2 T cell receptor beta chains below come from one sample, sequenced in a study of a mutant IDH1 vaccine in newly diagnosed glioma. Assay used: immunoSEQ multiplex PCR; TCRdb lists only in-frame clones, some missing. Among about 15,000 clones listed, roughly nine tenths were seen once. Time point: baseline, week 1 (first vaccination visit). Treatment specified: pre-vaccination baseline after standard-of-care therapy. Here the sequenced sample was PBMCs, taken from a glioma patient treated with radiotherapy, temozolomide or both. These TCRs come from a woman aged 40 to 50 with glioma. Some clones in this sample may be carry-over from other donors' samples.

This clone was found once. This chain connects TRBV19 to TRBJ2-7, with D perhaps matching TRBD1 or TRBD2 (6 bases each). Germline CDR1 LNHDA, CDR2 SQIVND (reference sequence). Deletions cut 8 bases from V and 2 bases from J, with 13 bases between. CDR3 size: 13 residues. The CDR3 nucleotides are TGTGCCAGTTCTACCGGGGGCCCCTACGAGCAGTACTTC. Its protein product is CASSTGGPYEQYF.

The V and J genes are TRBV6-1 and TRBJ2-7; weak D call: TRBD1 (5 bases). Trimming shortened V by 5 bases and J by 3 bases, and 17 bases separated the two germline ends. The germline V gene encodes CDR1 MNHNS and CDR2 SASEGT. The length of the CDR3 is 15 residues. The CDR3 protein is CASSTDSSSRYEQYF. Here the CDR3 DNA reads TGTGCCAGCAGTACAGACAGTTCATCCCGCTACGAGCAGTACTTC.